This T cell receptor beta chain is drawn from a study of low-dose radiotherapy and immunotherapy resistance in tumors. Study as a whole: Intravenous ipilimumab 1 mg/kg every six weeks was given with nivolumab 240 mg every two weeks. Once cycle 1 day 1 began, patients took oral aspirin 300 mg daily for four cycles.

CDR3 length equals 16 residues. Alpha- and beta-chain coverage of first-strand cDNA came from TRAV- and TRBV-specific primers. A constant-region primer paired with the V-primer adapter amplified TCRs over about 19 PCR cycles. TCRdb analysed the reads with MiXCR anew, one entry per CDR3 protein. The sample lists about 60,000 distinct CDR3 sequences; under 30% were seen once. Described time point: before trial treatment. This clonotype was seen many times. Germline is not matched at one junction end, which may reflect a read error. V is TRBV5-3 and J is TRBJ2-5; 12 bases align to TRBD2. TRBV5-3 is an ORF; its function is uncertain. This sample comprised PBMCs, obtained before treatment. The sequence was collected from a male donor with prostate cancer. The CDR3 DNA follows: TGTGCCAGCAGCTTGATCCTAGCGGGGGGGCAAGAGACCCAGTACTTC. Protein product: CASSLILAGGQETQYF.